Each of the 17 T cell receptor beta chains below was sequenced from the same sample in a study of beta chain features in type 1 diabetes (dated by TCRdb to the late 2010s). These TCRs are of unknown antigen specificity. Here is what the overall study found, with its caveats: Type 1 diabetes patients showed a moderate but significant shortening of TCRB CDR3 length in all four CD4+ subsets.

The method was the immunoSEQ multiplex PCR assay. The High Capacity cDNA Reverse Transcription Kit was used to reverse transcribe all of the isolated RNA, meaning that expressed TCRB transcripts were what got sequenced. Imported from immuneACCESS, the table was reduced by TCRdb to in-frame sequences with V and J called. These copies leave out some clones; in studies compared against another copy, an unresolved V gene accounts for under half, and the cause of the remainder is not known. This sample gives roughly 180,000 clones in total; 6.5% to 8.5% of them show up just once. Roughly 0.46% of the sample belongs to the ten largest clones. Sample: central memory CD4+ T cells from blood. The receptor set was obtained from a man younger than 35 with type 1 diabetes.

The table lists this clone with a few counts. The gene calls are TRBV18 and TRBJ1-4; unclear D gene. Per the germline V gene, CDR1 is KGHSH and CDR2 is LQKENI. This CDR3 contains 14 residues. V gave up 1 base and J gave up 0 bases, with 3 bases separating them. The CDR3 region has the DNA TGTGCCAGCTCACCACGCGCAACTAATGAAAAACTGTTTTTT. It translates to CASSPRATNEKLFF.

J is TRBJ2-7 and V is TRBV18, with TRBD1 matching 8 bases. V gave up 3 bases and J gave up 5 bases; unmatched junction bases: 3. This CDR3 region has 13 residues. CDR1 is KGHSH and CDR2 is LQKENI in the germline V gene. The CDR3 is CASSPLDRDEQYF. CDR3 in DNA: TGTGCCAGCTCACCCCTGGACAGGGACGAGCAGTACTTC. Based on the CDR3 plus reference TRBV18 and TRBJ2-7, the full variable domain is NAGVMQNPRHLVRRRGQEARLRCSPMKGHSHVYWYRQLPEEGLKFMVYLQKENIIDESGMPKERFSAEFPKEGPSILRIQQVVRGDSAAYFCASSPLDRDEQYFGPGTRLTVT.

This clone was observed a handful of times. The chain combines TRBV27 with TRBJ1-5; D is possibly TRBD1 (6 bases). Germline loops: CDR1 MNHEY, CDR2 SMNVEV (reference sequence). The CDR3 totals 14 residues. The V end lost 6 bases, the J end lost 6 bases, and 15 bases lay between the germline ends. The CDR3 protein is CASRVGGGRQPQHF. For the CDR3, the DNA is TGTGCCAGCAGGGTAGGGGGGGGGCGTCAGCCCCAGCATTTT.

The V and J genes are TRBV7-9 and TRBJ2-2; 8 positions match TRBD1. V was clipped by 5 bases and J by 4 bases; unmatched bases: 3. The length of the CDR3 is 14 residues. Germline V gene sequence: CDR1 SEHNR, CDR2 FQNEAQ (reference sequence). CDR3 DNA sequence: TGTGCCAGCAGCATTACAGGGGGCACCGGGGAGCTGTTTTTT. The encoded protein is CASSITGGTGELFF.

The CDR3 loop is CAWRVWGLAGGETQYF. DNA for the CDR3: TGTGCCTGGAGAGTCTGGGGACTAGCGGGGGGGGAGACCCAGTACTTC. The chain is built from TRBV30 and TRBJ2-5; the match to TRBD2 covers 16 bases. Germline V gene data show CDR1 as GTSNPN and CDR2 as SVGIG (reference sequence). V shed 3 bases and J 5 bases; nucleotides not matched to a gene: 6. The CDR3 length is 16 residues.

This clone showed up many times. The V call is TRBV18, the J call TRBJ2-5; tentative D call: TRBD2 (5 bases). CDR1 is KGHSH and CDR2 is LQKENI in the germline V gene. V lost 6 bases and J lost 4, with 12 bases in between. This CDR3 comprises 13 residues. As DNA, the CDR3 is TGTGCCAGCTCGCAAACGGCGGGAGAGACCCAGTACTTC. Protein sequence: CASSQTAGETQYF.

This chain connects TRBV4-1 to TRBJ1-1; no definite D call. The germline gives CDR1 MGHRA, CDR2 YSYEKL. The CDR3 runs 15 residues. V lost 0 bases, J lost 7 bases, and 15 bases lay in between. CDR3 coding DNA: TGCGCCAGCAGCCAAGAGTCGCCCCTCAGCGTTGAAGCTTTCTTT. Translating gives CASSQESPLSVEAFF.

There are many counts of this clone. This sequence joins TRBV14 and TRBJ2-1; 10 positions agree with TRBD2. CDR1 is SGHDN and CDR2 is FVKESK in the germline V gene. The J segment lost 6 bases and the V segment lost 1 base, leaving 12 bases of the junction unmatched. CDR3 length: 18 residues. CDR3 protein: CASSQVRSSGGQTNEQFF. The CDR3 DNA is TGTGCCAGCAGCCAAGTCCGGTCTAGCGGGGGCCAAACCAATGAGCAGTTCTTC.

This clone has only a few counts. V is TRBV5-1 and J is TRBJ2-5; tentative D call: TRBD1 (6 bases). Germline V gene lookup returns CDR1 SGHRS and CDR2 YFSETQ. V was cut by 5 bases and J by 4 bases, with 18 bases left in between. CDR3 length: 15 amino acids. CDR3 DNA sequence: TGCGCCAGCAGTTGGACAGACAACAGTGGAGAGACCCAGTACTTC. This gives the protein CASSWTDNSGETQYF.

There are a few counts of this clone. This chain connects TRBV9 to TRBJ2-7; tentatively, D is TRBD1 (6 bases). This CDR3 region has 14 residues. V was clipped by 2 bases and J by 1 base, with 10 bases between them. Germline loops: CDR1 SGDLS, CDR2 YYNGEE. CDR3 DNA: TGTGCCAGCAGCGTTACAGGGATTTCCTACGAGCAGTACTTC. Translated: CASSVTGISYEQYF.

The rearrangement joins TRBV2 to TRBJ1-4; D possibly corresponds to TRBD1 (5 bases). Trimming left V 6 bases short and J 8 bases short, with 10 bases between. There are 12 residues in the CDR3. Germline V gene lookup returns CDR1 SNHLY and CDR2 FYNNEI. The CDR3 DNA is TGTGCCAGCAGCTATGACAGCGAAAAACTGTTTTTT. This translates into CASSYDSEKLFF.

The chain links TRBV2 to TRBJ2-5, with TRBD2 identical over 11 bases. The CDR3 is 15 residues long. Germline V gene data show CDR1 as SNHLY and CDR2 as FYNNEI. The trim removed 7 bases at V and 5 bases at J, leaving 9 bases unmatched. The CDR3 spells CASKTSGGILETQYF. CDR3 nucleotide sequence: TGTGCCAGCAAAACTAGCGGGGGTATATTGGAGACCCAGTACTTC.

J is TRBJ2-4 and V is TRBV6-1; 8 bases match TRBD1. The CDR3 loop spans 13 amino acids. The junction had 6 bases not matched to a gene; V was cut back by 1 base and J by 13 bases. Germline lookup yields CDR1 MNHNS and CDR2 SASEGT. CDR3 amino acids: CASSEGQGWRQYF. CDR3 bases: TGTGCCAGCAGTGAAGGACAGGGGTGGCGGCAGTACTTC.

This clone was seen at least ten times. The chain employs TRBV5-4 and TRBJ2-3; 7 nucleotides agree with TRBD2. V was pared by 4 bases and J by 3 bases, with 5 bases of the junction left unmatched. There are 14 residues in the CDR3. CDR1 and CDR2 from the germline V gene are SGHNT and YYREEE (reference sequence). CDR3 amino acids: CASSLREETDTQYF. The CDR3 DNA sequence: TGTGCCAGCAGCCTCCGGGAGGAAACAGATACGCAGTATTTT.

At least ten counts were recorded for this clone. V and J are TRBV4-3 and TRBJ2-1; 7 nucleotides line up with TRBD1. The CDR3 spans 14 residues. Germline CDR1 reads LGHNA; CDR2 reads YSLEER. After removal of 0 bases from V and 8 bases from J, the junction contained 4 bases not matched to a gene. CDR3 in DNA: TGCGCCAGCAGCCAAGAGAGGGACAGAGATGAGCAGTTCTTC. It encodes CASSQERDRDEQFF.

This clone showed up just a few times. V is TRBV11-2 and J is TRBJ2-5; TRBD2 aligns across 8 bases. Losses at the gene ends were 5 bases for V and 5 bases for J; bases not matched to a gene: 1. The CDR3 covers 12 residues. Germline CDR1 is SGHAT and CDR2 is FQNNGV. CDR3 protein: CASSRGGETQYF. CDR3 DNA sequence: TGTGCCAGCAGCCGGGGGGGGGAGACCCAGTACTTC.

This clone was seen more than once but under ten times. The chain has TRBV11-2 and TRBJ1-3; no reliable D call. V was cut by 8 bases and J by 0 bases, with 11 bases left in between. Germline CDR1 reads SGHAT; CDR2 reads FQNNGV. The CDR3 contains 14 residues. CDR3 residues: CASSLRVSGNTIYF. DNA of the CDR3: TGTGCCAGCTCCTTGAGGGTCTCTGGAAACACCATATATTTT.